The T cell receptor (beta chain) under discussion was sequenced for a study of T cell repertoires in cytomegalovirus infection. Background on the study: Matching HLA type, along with CMV infection, was indicated by public TCR beta signatures. Study observations and caveats: Summed public TCR beta family frequency identified CMV carriers bearing the relevant HLA. It was HLA-C-restricted CMV-specific TCR beta clonotypes that dominated the response ex vivo.

This clonotype was seen a handful of times. The antigen is unknown. V dropped 7 bases and J dropped 8 bases, with 9 bases sitting between them. Germline loops: CDR1 KGHDR, CDR2 SFDVKD. The CDR3 covers 11 residues. TCRdb re-derived calls from the reads in MiXCR, one entry per CDR3 protein. The sample carries 600,000 to 800,000 distinct CDR3 sequences, 20% to 25% recorded once. The sequence was obtained from a human donor in good health (CMV status not recorded). Some clones in this sample may be carry-over from other donors' samples. J is TRBJ2-3 and V is TRBV24-1; D might be TRBD1 (6 bases). The sequencing sample was made of CD8+ T cells from PBMCs. In DNA, the CDR3 is TGTGCCACCAGATGGGGGCTTACGCAGTATTTT. It encodes CATRWGLTQYF.